Included here is one T cell receptor beta chain sequence, with context. The record originates from a study of blood T cell repertoires in COVID-19. Turning to the study itself: Acute and convalescent COVID-19 samples came from the United States, Italy and Spain. In each case, the material was cDNA or gDNA derived from T cells, B-cell-depleted T cells, or PBMCs.

CDR3 size: 14 residues. Germline V gene sequence: CDR1 MNHEY, CDR2 SVGEGT. The V and J ends lost 0 bases and 7 bases respectively, with 12 bases between them. In the authors' workflow: Researchers report that nucleated cell counts were estimated from reference gene primer amplification. Generated by immunoSEQ multiplex PCR, the TCRdb table keeps only in-frame clones and is missing some. The D gene and trimming were derived from the DNA, and the V and J assignments and clone size from that table. Of tens of thousands of clones in the sample, about 87% were seen once. Sequenced input: peripheral blood. The sequence was obtained from a human donor in a cohort sampled during active COVID-19. The chain is built from TRBV6-2 or TRBV6-3 and TRBJ1-1, with TRBD1 as a possible D gene (5 bases). The CDR3 coding sequence is TGTGCCAGCAGTTACTCCCCCCGGGGGATTGAAGCTTTCTTT. Translation gives CASSYSPRGIEAFF.